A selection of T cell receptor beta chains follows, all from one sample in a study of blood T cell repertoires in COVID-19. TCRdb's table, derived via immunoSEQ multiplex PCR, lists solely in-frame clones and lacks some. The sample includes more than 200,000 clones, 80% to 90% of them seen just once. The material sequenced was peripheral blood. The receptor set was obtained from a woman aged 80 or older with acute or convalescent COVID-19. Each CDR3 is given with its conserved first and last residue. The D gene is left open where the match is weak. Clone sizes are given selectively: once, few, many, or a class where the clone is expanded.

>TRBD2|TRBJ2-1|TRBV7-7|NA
TGTGCTAGCAGCTTAGAACTAGCGGGAGGCTACAATGAGCAGTTCTTC
CASSLELAGGYNEQFF
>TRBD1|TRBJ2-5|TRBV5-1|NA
TGCGCCAGCAGCTCGGCCCCCAGGGGGCAAGAGACCCAGTACTTC
CASSSAPRGQETQYF
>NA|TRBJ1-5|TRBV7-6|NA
TGTGCCAGCAGCTTAGCGCCTGGGACACCTAATCAGCCCCAGCATTTT
CASSLAPGTPNQPQHF
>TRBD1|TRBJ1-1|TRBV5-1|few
TGCGCCAGCAGCTTGGACAGGGGCGCCAGCACTGAAGCTTTCTTT
CASSLDRGASTEAFF
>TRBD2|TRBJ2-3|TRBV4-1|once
TGCGCCAGCAGCCCAGGTGACCTCGGACTAGCGGATAGCACAGATACGCAGTATTTT
CASSPGDLGLADSTDTQYF
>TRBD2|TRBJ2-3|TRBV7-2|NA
TGTGCCAGCAGCTCGACTAGCGGGTTCCCAGATACGCAGTATTTT
CASSSTSGFPDTQYF
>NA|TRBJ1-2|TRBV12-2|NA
TGTGCAAGTCGCGCGGGACAGAACTATGGCTACACCTTC
CASRAGQNYGYTF
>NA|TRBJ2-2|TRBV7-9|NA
TGTGCCAGCAGCTTAGTAGGCGGTACCGAGAACACCGGGGAGCTGTTTTTT
CASSLVGGTENTGELFF
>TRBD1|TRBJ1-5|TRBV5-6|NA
TGTGCCAGCAGCACGCTACAGGGGGCGAGTCAGCCCCAGCATTTT
CASSTLQGASQPQHF
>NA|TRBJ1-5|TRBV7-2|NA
TGTGCCAGCAGCATACTGGCGGGCCCGGGTGGTAGCAATCAGCCCCAGCATTTT
CASSILAGPGGSNQPQHF
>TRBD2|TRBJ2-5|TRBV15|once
TGTGCCACCAGCAGACTTATAGCGGGGGGGCAGCAAGAGACCCAGTACTTC
CATSRLIAGGQQETQYF
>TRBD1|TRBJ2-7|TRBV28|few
TGTGCCACCGGGACACCGGGACAGGGCTCCTACGAGCAGTACTTC
CATGTPGQGSYEQYF
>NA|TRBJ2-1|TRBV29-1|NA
TGCAGCGTTGAAGAGGGTGCGGGTGAGCAGTTCTTC
CSVEEGAGEQFF
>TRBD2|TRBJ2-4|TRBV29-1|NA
TGCAGCGTTGAAGATCTAGCGGGGGGTGACTACATGGCCAAAAACATTCAGTACTTC
CSVEDLAGGDYMAKNIQYF
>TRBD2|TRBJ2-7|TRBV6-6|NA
TGTGCCAGCAGTAGAGCGGGAGGGCTATACGAGCAGTACTTC
CASSRAGGLYEQYF
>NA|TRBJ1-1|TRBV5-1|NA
TGCGCCAGCAGCTTAACAGGTTCCTGGGGCACTGAAGCTTTCTTT
CASSLTGSWGTEAFF
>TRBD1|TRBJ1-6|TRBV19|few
TGTGCCAGCACAGGGGGATCGTCCTATAATTCACCCCTCCACTTT
CASTGGSSYNSPLHF
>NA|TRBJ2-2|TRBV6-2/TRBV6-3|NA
TGTGCCAGCAGTTTCAGGACCGGGGAGCTGTTTTTT
CASSFRTGELFF
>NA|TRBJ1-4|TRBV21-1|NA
TGTGCCACCCGGGGGACAGGGGGATGCACTAATGAAAAACTGTTTTTT
CATRGTGGCTNEKLFF
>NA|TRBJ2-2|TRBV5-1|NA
TGCGCCAGCAGCTCCAGACTGAGTCGATTAGTTTCCGGGGAGCTGTTTTTT
CASSSRLSRLVSGELFF
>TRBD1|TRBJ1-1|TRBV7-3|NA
TGTGCCAGCAGCCAAGACAGGGTGAACACTGAAGCTTTCTTT
CASSQDRVNTEAFF
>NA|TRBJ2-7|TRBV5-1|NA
TGCGCCAGCCGATTTTCGGGGGTCTACGAGCAGTACTTC
CASRFSGVYEQYF
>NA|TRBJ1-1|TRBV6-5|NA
TGTGCCAGCAGCAGACAGAACACTGAAGCTTTCTTT
CASSRQNTEAFF
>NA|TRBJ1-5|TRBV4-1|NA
TGCGCCAGCAGCCAAGATGCAACGGGTCCCAGCAATCAGCCCCAGCATTTT
CASSQDATGPSNQPQHF